Listed below are T cell receptor beta chains from one sample, sequenced in a study of T cell changes during pregnancy in multiple sclerosis. Method: immunoSEQ multiplex PCR; TCRdb's copy keeps in-frame clones and lacks some. The repertoire holds 38,000 or so clones, with 90% to 95% as singletons. Sequenced material: CD4+ T cells from peripheral blood mononuclear cells, taken in the first trimester of pregnancy. The source is a female donor with multiple sclerosis, enrolled in a pregnancy study. CDR3s include the opening cysteine and the closing phenylalanine or tryptophan. The order of the fields is clone size, D gene, J gene, V gene, CDR3 DNA, CDR3 protein. The D gene is left open where the match is weak. Clone size is given for some rows only: seen once, a few or many times, or a class if the clone is expanded.

size: NA
D: TRBD2
J: TRBJ2-2
V: TRBV6-1
DNA: TGTGCCAGCAGTGGGACTAGCGGGGGGGGGACCGGGGAGCTGTTTTTT
CDR3: CASSGTSGGGTGELFF

size: NA
D: NA
J: TRBJ1-1
V: TRBV28
DNA: TGTGCCAGCACCTCAGGTTCTATGAACACTGAAGCTTTCTTT
CDR3: CASTSGSMNTEAFF

size: NA
D: NA
J: TRBJ1-2
V: TRBV14
DNA: TGTGCCAGCAGCCAGCTGGACACGGGCTATGGCTACACCTTC
CDR3: CASSQLDTGYGYTF

size: NA
D: NA
J: TRBJ2-7
V: TRBV4-1
DNA: TGCGCCAGCAGCCAAGAGGGGGGACTGCTCTCCTACGAGCAGTACTTC
CDR3: CASSQEGGLLSYEQYF

size: NA
D: TRBD1
J: TRBJ2-5
V: TRBV30
DNA: TGTGCCTGGAACCCCGACAGGGGGTCTCAAGAGACCCAGTACTTC
CDR3: CAWNPDRGSQETQYF

size: NA
D: NA
J: TRBJ2-5
V: TRBV7-8
DNA: TGTGCCAGCAGCAAACTAACTAGAACGCGAGAGACCCAGTACTTC
CDR3: CASSKLTRTRETQYF

size: once
D: NA
J: TRBJ2-4
V: TRBV2
DNA: TGTGCCAGCAGTTCTTACCCCACAGGTGCCAAAAACATTCAGTACTTC
CDR3: CASSSYPTGAKNIQYF

size: once
D: TRBD2
J: TRBJ2-7
V: TRBV7-8
DNA: TGTGCCAGCAGCTTATACACTAGCGGGAGCTACGAGCAGTACTTC
CDR3: CASSLYTSGSYEQYF

size: NA
D: NA
J: TRBJ1-5
V: TRBV5-5
DNA: TGTGCCAGCAGCTTGTGGGGGGGGGACGGTAATCAGCCCCAGCATTTT
CDR3: CASSLWGGDGNQPQHF

size: NA
D: TRBD1
J: TRBJ1-5
V: TRBV29-1
DNA: TGCAGCGTTGTGTTGACAGGGGGAGACCGGCAGCCCCAGCATTTT
CDR3: CSVVLTGGDRQPQHF

size: NA
D: TRBD2
J: TRBJ2-5
V: TRBV28
DNA: TGTGCCAGCAGCCTGCAGGGACTAGTACGAGAGACCCAGTACTTC
CDR3: CASSLQGLVRETQYF